This T cell receptor beta chain was identified during a study of cytomegalovirus exposure and HLA in healthy donors. At least ten counts were recorded for this clone. Its antigen is not identified. PCR amplification relied on 60 Vbeta primers (plus 13 Jbeta primers). The protocol was immunoSEQ multiplex PCR, while the TCRdb copy is restricted to in-frame clones and leaves out a portion. The table lists roughly 190,000 clones, roughly 73% of them singletons. The CDR3 loop spans 16 amino acids. In germline, CDR1 is LGHNA, CDR2 YSLEER. The J segment lost 4 bases and the V segment lost 0 bases, leaving 4 bases of the junction unmatched. General study findings and limits: TCR beta sequences numbering 15,000 to 20,000 were associated with HLA alleles at 0.05 false discovery rate in a later analysis. Researchers reportedly found TCR beta sequences accurately predicted most subjects' HLA-A and HLA-B alleles. As a later analysis showed, a missense DCLRE1C variant was linked to trimming of TCR beta V- and J-genes.

Participants comprised healthy donors of bone marrow. The chain has TRBV4-3 and TRBJ2-3; 10 bases are a match to TRBD1. This sequence was found in a female donor in good health and CMV-seronegative. The material sequenced was PBMCs. In DNA, the CDR3 is TGCGCCAGCAGCCAAGACCCGGGACAGGGGTCAGATACGCAGTATTTT. This translates into CASSQDPGQGSDTQYF.